Each of the 5 T cell receptor beta chains below was sequenced from the same sample in a study of blood T cell repertoires in COVID-19. Sequencing used immunoSEQ multiplex PCR; TCRdb keeps in-frame clones, though not all of them. The sample yields hundreds of thousands of clones, under 90% seen once. Sequences were obtained from PBMCs or T cells enriched from blood (not recorded which). All receptors derive from a woman in her thirties or forties who had been exposed to COVID-19.

J is TRBJ2-1 and V is TRBV30; D gene uncertain. Germline CDR1 is GTSNPN and CDR2 is SVGIG (reference sequence). The germline V and J ends were trimmed by 5 bases and 5 bases, with 4 bases remaining between them. The CDR3 sequence is 10 residues long. CDR3 sequence reads: CAWSDNEQFF. DNA of the CDR3: TGTGCCTGGTCGGACAATGAGCAGTTCTTC.

V gene TRBV18 combines with J gene TRBJ2-2; D perhaps matches TRBD1 (6 bases). The CDR3 is 15 amino acids. V was cut by 4 bases and J by 4 bases, with 13 bases left in between. Germline lookup yields CDR1 KGHSH and CDR2 LQKENI. The DNA for the CDR3 is TGTGCCAGCTCACGGGCAGGGGTTTCCACCGGGGAGCTGTTTTTT. Translating it yields CASSRAGVSTGELFF.

This chain links TRBV15 with TRBJ1-1; unclear D gene. The germline gives CDR1 LNHNV, CDR2 YYDKDF (reference sequence). CDR3 length: 13 residues. Trimming stripped 1 base from V and 10 bases from J, with 13 bases between. The CDR3 nucleotides are TGTGCCACCAGCAGAGCTAGTCTTATGGGAGCTTTCTTT. Its protein is CATSRASLMGAFF. The variable domain in full, completed from reference TRBV15 and TRBJ1-1, reads DAMVIQNPRYQVTQFGKPVTLSCSQTLNHNVMYWYQQKSSQAPKLLFHYYDKDFNNEADTPDNFQSRRPNTSFCFLDIRSPGLGDTAMYLCATSRASLMGAFFGQGTRLTVV.

The chain links TRBV7-2 to TRBJ1-1; D is undetermined. The ends were cut back, 3 bases at V and 2 bases at J, with 10 bases in the middle. CDR1 and CDR2 from the germline V gene are SGHTA and FQGNSA. This CDR3 has 14 amino acids. This CDR3 reads CASSFRNSNTEAFF. In DNA, the CDR3 is TGTGCCAGCAGCTTTCGAAACAGTAACACTGAAGCTTTCTTT.

The chain couples TRBV5-1 to TRBJ2-5; 12 bases line up with TRBD2. Trimming removed 7 bases from V and 2 bases from J; junction bases left unmatched: 3. Germline CDR1 reads SGHRS; CDR2 reads YFSETQ. This CDR3 is 14 amino acids long. The CDR3 coding sequence is TGCGCCAGCCAAGGACTAGCGGGACAAGAGACCCAGTACTTC. The encoded protein is CASQGLAGQETQYF.